The 13 T cell receptor beta chains presented below share a single source sample, sequenced in a study of blood T cell repertoires in COVID-19. The assay was immunoSEQ multiplex PCR, and TCRdb's table has in-frame clones only and misses some. In the table there are under 200,000 clones, 84% of which are singletons. The sample consisted of peripheral blood. The origin of the receptors is a man aged 40-50 years who had recovered from COVID-19.

This clone showed up just once. The chain combines TRBV4-3 with TRBJ2-7, with 10 positions matching TRBD1. CDR3 length: 15 amino acids. The V gene end was trimmed by 0 bases and the J gene end by 3 bases; junction bases not matched to a gene: 2. Per germline, CDR1 LGHNA and CDR2 YSLEER. The chain's CDR3 is CASSQDRTGGYEQYF. CDR3 nucleotides: TGCGCCAGCAGCCAAGATCGGACAGGGGGCTACGAGCAGTACTTC.

The chain has TRBV6-5 and TRBJ1-6; TRBD1 is a possible D gene (5 bases). The CDR3 covers 15 residues. V lost 8 bases and J 3 bases, leaving 14 bases between the germline ends. Germline-derived CDR1 and CDR2 are MNHEY and SVGAGI. CDR3 amino acids: CASGGGRSYNSPLHF. As DNA, the CDR3 is TGTGCCAGCGGCGGGGGTAGGAGCTATAATTCACCCCTCCACTTT.

This chain uses TRBV27 with TRBJ2-3; 13 nucleotides line up with TRBD2. The trim removed 5 bases at V and 2 bases at J, leaving 4 bases unmatched. The germline gives CDR1 MNHEY, CDR2 SMNVEV (reference sequence). This CDR3 contains 16 residues. The CDR3 DNA reads as TGTGCCAGCAGTCTACTAGCGGGGGGGCCCACAGATACGCAGTATTTT. It encodes CASSLLAGGPTDTQYF.

This sequence joins TRBV6-5 and TRBJ2-7, with 8 positions matching TRBD1. Germline lookup yields CDR1 MNHEY and CDR2 SVGAGI. CDR3 length: 14 residues. Trimming removed 6 bases from V and 6 bases from J; junction bases left unmatched: 10. DNA of the CDR3: TGTGCCAGCAGCACGGACAGGGCCCAAGTCGAGCAGTACTTC. Amino acid sequence: CASSTDRAQVEQYF.

This chain joins TRBV12-5 and TRBJ2-1, with 8 positions matching TRBD2. Germline-derived CDR1 and CDR2 are LGHNT and FRNRAP. The CDR3 totals 12 residues. Trimming cost V 4 bases and J 7 bases; bases outside gene matches: 0. Here the CDR3 reads CASGSGGNEQFF. In DNA, the CDR3 is TGTGCTAGTGGTTCGGGGGGGAATGAGCAGTTCTTC.

This chain joins TRBV11-1 and TRBJ2-5; TRBD2 aligns across 8 bases. J gave up 3 bases and V 5 bases, and 8 bases lay outside the gene matches. This CDR3 has 15 residues. Germline V gene sequence: CDR1 SGHAT, CDR2 FQDESV (reference sequence). CDR3 residues: CASSPGEAGEETQYF. CDR3 in DNA: TGTGCCAGCAGCCCCGGTGAAGCGGGGGAAGAGACCCAGTACTTC.

The chain employs TRBV5-1 and TRBJ2-1; D remains ambiguous. The germline V gene has CDR1 SGHRS and CDR2 YFSETQ. This CDR3 has 17 amino acids. Trimming left V 0 bases short and J 5 bases short, with 18 bases between. DNA for the CDR3: TGCGCCAGCAGCTTGGTCCCCCTAGGAAATGCCAACAATGAGCAGTTCTTC. Protein: CASSLVPLGNANNEQFF.

This clone was counted only a few times. The chain carries TRBV18 and TRBJ2-3; maybe TRBD2 (5 bases). Between the trimmed V and J ends, which lost 3 bases and 4 bases, there was a span of 5 bases. The germline V gene has CDR1 KGHSH and CDR2 LQKENI. The CDR3 totals 12 residues. The CDR3 loop is CASSPSADTQYF. DNA for the CDR3: TGTGCCAGCTCACCTAGCGCAGATACGCAGTATTTT.

V is TRBV6-2 or TRBV6-3 and J is TRBJ2-5; possibly TRBD2 for D (5 bases). The germline gives CDR1 MNHEY, CDR2 SVGEGT. V was shortened by 0 bases and J by 4 bases, with 15 bases between the two germline ends. The CDR3 extends over 16 amino acids. In DNA, the CDR3 is TGTGCCAGCAGTTACTCGTCTTACGCGGGCCGAGAGACCCAGTACTTC. Its translation: CASSYSSYAGRETQYF.

This clone was seen just once. J is TRBJ2-3 and V is TRBV5-1, with 9 bases identical to TRBD2. The trim removed 2 bases at V and 6 bases at J, leaving 4 bases unmatched. The germline V gene has CDR1 SGHRS and CDR2 YFSETQ. The CDR3 spans 14 residues. DNA for the CDR3: TGCGCCAGCAGCTTCGCGGGAGGGGGCGATACGCAGTATTTT. Its translation: CASSFAGGGDTQYF.

This clone was detected once. The genes are TRBV19 and TRBJ2-6, with D tentatively TRBD2 (6 bases). V lost 2 bases to trimming and J lost 2 bases, with 10 bases between them. Germline values: CDR1 LNHDA, CDR2 SQIVND (reference sequence). The CDR3 is 16 residues long. The CDR3 DNA follows: TGTGCCAGTAGTATAAGGGGCGGGACTGGGGCCAACGTCCTGACTTTC. The encoded protein is CASSIRGGTGANVLTF.

This rearrangement joins TRBV5-1 to TRBJ1-3, with D possibly TRBD1 on 6 matching bases. The germline V gene has CDR1 SGHRS and CDR2 YFSETQ. This CDR3 contains 14 residues. V was pared by 0 bases and J by 3 bases, with 7 bases between. The CDR3 loop reads CASSLDRVGNTIYF. CDR3 bases: TGCGCCAGCAGCTTGGACAGGGTTGGAAACACCATATATTTT. The full variable domain, its missing parts supplied by reference TRBV5-1 and TRBJ1-3, is KAGVTQTPRYLIKTRGQQVTLSCSPISGHRSVSWYQQTPGQGLQFLFEYFSETQRNKGNFPGRFSGRQFSNSRSEMNVSTLELGDSALYLCASSLDRVGNTIYFGEGSWLTVV.

This clone appeared once. The V and J genes are TRBV2 and TRBJ1-5, with D possibly TRBD1 on 5 matching bases. The V end lost 5 bases, the J end lost 0 bases, and 11 bases lay between the germline ends. The CDR3 runs 15 residues. Looked up from germline, CDR1 is SNHLY and CDR2 is FYNNEI. DNA of the CDR3: TGTGCCAGCAGTTTGACAGATTATAGCAATCAGCCCCAGCATTTT. It encodes CASSLTDYSNQPQHF. Full variable domain (outside the CDR3, taken from reference TRBV2 and TRBJ1-5): EPEVTQTPSHQVTQMGQEVILRCVPISNHLYFYWYRQILGQKVEFLVSFYNNEISEKSEIFDDQFSVERPDGSNFTLKIRSTKLEDSAMYFCASSLTDYSNQPQHFGDGTRLSIL.